This TCR beta chain derives from a study of T-cell memory formation after mild COVID-19. 5'RACE with constant-segment primers built TCRalpha and TCRbeta cDNA libraries with UMIs. TCRdb reprocessed the 5' RACE reads via MiXCR and lists one record per CDR3 protein. The table shows about 110,000 distinct CDR3 sequences, with approximately 22% occurring only once. Sequencing used PBMCs or a T cell subset sorted from them (not recorded which). The sequence was collected from a man between 18 and 29 years old who had mild COVID-19 (a few samples of this study predate the infection). Cell type and time point are not known.

The CDR3 bases are TGCAGTGCTAGAGATGGGACTAGCCAACCCTACAATGAGCAGTTCTTC. Its translation is CSARDGTSQPYNEQFF. V gene TRBV20-1 combines with J gene TRBJ2-1; 9 bases line up with TRBD2. The CDR3 runs to 16 residues. CDR1 is DFQATT and CDR2 is SNEGSKA in the germline V gene (reference sequence). V lost 0 bases to trimming and J lost 2 bases; unmatched junction nucleotides: 5.